These 18 T cell receptor beta chains share one sample of origin, sequenced in a study of blood T cell repertoires in COVID-19. TCRdb keeps only in-frame clones here, not all; method: immunoSEQ multiplex PCR. The profile shows approximately 86,000 clones, 70% to 90% of them singletons. The sample was peripheral blood. The receptors were sampled from a man aged 50 to 60 with acute or convalescent COVID-19.

The rearrangement uses TRBV5-1 and TRBJ2-1; the D is unclear. Germline V gene data show CDR1 as SGHRS and CDR2 as YFSETQ. This CDR3 is built from 15 residues. V lost 0 bases and J lost 3, with 10 bases in between. This CDR3 is CASSLASPDYNEQFF. In nucleotides, the CDR3 is TGCGCCAGCAGCTTGGCGTCTCCAGACTACAATGAGCAGTTCTTC.

The V call is TRBV29-1, the J call TRBJ1-2; TRBD1 agrees at 7 bases. V was clipped by 3 bases and J by 5 bases; unmatched bases: 3. The germline gives CDR1 SQVTM, CDR2 ANQGSEA. The CDR3 sequence is 12 residues long. The DNA for the CDR3 is TGCAGCGTTGAGGGGACAGAGTATGGCTACACCTTC. Translating gives CSVEGTEYGYTF.

This chain connects TRBV7-2 to TRBJ1-2; 9 bases agree with TRBD1. V lost 5 bases and J lost 3; bases outside the gene matches: 7. This CDR3 is 15 amino acids long. Germline CDR1 is SGHTA and CDR2 is FQGNSA. The CDR3 nucleotides read TGTGCCAGCAGCCCAACAGGGGGCGTTTACTATGGCTACACCTTC. Residues: CASSPTGGVYYGYTF. Supplemented by reference TRBV7-2 and TRBJ1-2, the full variable domain reads GAGVSQSPSNKVTEKGKDVELRCDPISGHTALYWYRQSLGQGLEFLIYFQGNSAPDKSGLPSDRFSAERTGGSVSTLTIQRTQQEDSAVYLCASSPTGGVYYGYTFGSGTRLTVV.

The V call is TRBV24-1, the J call TRBJ2-2; D gene ambiguous. Germline values: CDR1 KGHDR, CDR2 SFDVKD. Trimming removed 1 base at V and 6 bases at J, with 14 bases between. The CDR3 length is 16 residues. CDR3 DNA: TGTGCCACCAGTGATTTTAGGCCAGTTGGAGCCGGGGAGCTGTTTTTT. Translation: CATSDFRPVGAGELFF.

The CDR3 DNA reads TGTGCCAGCAGCCAAGAGGCGGTGGCAAATGAAAAACTGTTTTTT. Its translation is CASSQEAVANEKLFF. This chain uses TRBV14 with TRBJ1-4; D remains unclear. V dropped 0 bases and J dropped 5 bases, with 10 bases sitting between them. The germline V gene has CDR1 SGHDN and CDR2 FVKESK. The CDR3 runs to 15 residues.

A few counts support this clone. The chain couples TRBV27 to TRBJ2-2; 10 bases fit TRBD2. The V and J ends lost 5 bases and 7 bases, in that order; junction bases with no gene match: 16. This CDR3 has 18 residues. Germline values: CDR1 MNHEY, CDR2 SMNVEV (reference sequence). CDR3 residues: CASSDTKPGLAYIGELFF. Written as DNA, the CDR3 is TGTGCCAGCAGTGACACTAAACCGGGACTAGCGTATATCGGGGAGCTGTTTTTT.

The chain has TRBV4-2 and TRBJ1-2; 11 bases are shared with TRBD1. In germline, CDR1 is LGHNA, CDR2 YNFKEQ. The V and J ends lost 0 bases and 7 bases, in that order; junction bases with no gene match: 4. This CDR3 has 15 residues. The CDR3 loop reads CASSQDGQGAVGYTF. The DNA of the CDR3 is TGTGCCAGCAGCCAAGACGGACAGGGGGCGGTTGGCTACACCTTC.

In the case of this clone: Other nucleotide sequences from this sample produce the same CDR3. The V call is TRBV11-2, the J call TRBJ2-7, with TRBD2 as a possible D gene (6 bases). This CDR3 has 13 residues. Germline CDR1 SGHAT, CDR2 FQNNGV. Trimming removed 0 bases from V and 4 bases from J, with 7 bases in between. The chain's CDR3 is CASSLDRGYEQYF. CDR3 bases: TGTGCCAGCAGCTTAGATCGGGGGTACGAGCAGTACTTC. The variable domain in full, with the rest retrieved from reference TRBV11-2 and TRBJ2-7, is EAGVAQSPRYKIIEKRQSVAFWCNPISGHATLYWYQQILGQGPKLLIQFQNNGVVDDSQLPKDRFSAERLKGVDSTLKIQPAKLEDSAVYLCASSLDRGYEQYFGPGTRLTVT.

The chain is built from TRBV5-1 and TRBJ2-5; weak D call: TRBD2 (5 bases). Germline CDR1 reads SGHRS; CDR2 reads YFSETQ. V was pared by 4 bases and J by 2 bases, with 18 bases between. The CDR3 has 16 amino acids. The CDR3 loop reads CASSPSLGGPQETQYF. In DNA form, the CDR3 reads TGCGCCAGCAGCCCATCTCTTGGCGGGCCACAAGAGACCCAGTACTTC. The whole variable domain, remainder taken from reference TRBV5-1 and TRBJ2-5, is KAGVTQTPRYLIKTRGQQVTLSCSPISGHRSVSWYQQTPGQGLQFLFEYFSETQRNKGNFPGRFSGRQFSNSRSEMNVSTLELGDSALYLCASSPSLGGPQETQYFGPGTRLLVL.

The gene calls are TRBV7-3 and TRBJ2-1; D possibly corresponds to TRBD1 (6 bases). Trimming left V 3 bases short and J 6 bases short, with 9 bases between. The germline V gene encodes CDR1 SGHTA and CDR2 FQGTGA. This CDR3 is built from 13 residues. In DNA, the CDR3 is TGTGCCAGCAGCTTCAAAGGGGGCAATGAGCAGTTCTTC. It translates to CASSFKGGNEQFF. Looking up the rest from reference TRBV7-3 and TRBJ2-1 gives the full variable domain: GAGVSQTPSNKVTEKGKYVELRCDPISGHTALYWYRQSLGQGPEFLIYFQGTGAADDSGLPNDRFFAVRPEGSVSTLKIQRTERGDSAVYLCASSFKGGNEQFFGPGTRLTVL.

This clone has only one observation. The chain has TRBV23-1 and TRBJ1-4; 11 nucleotides line up with TRBD1. TRBV23-1 belongs to the ORF category, with a function that is uncertain. Unmatched junction bases numbered 4, after V lost 7 bases and J lost 6 bases. The CDR3 consists of 14 residues. The CDR3 region has the DNA TGCGCCAGCAATGGGACAGGGGGTCATGAAAAACTGTTTTTT. Translated: CASNGTGGHEKLFF.

The rearrangement joins TRBV6-6 to TRBJ1-2; the match to TRBD1 covers 7 bases. This CDR3 comprises 15 residues. Trimming removed 2 bases from V and 4 bases from J; junction bases left unmatched: 7. Germline lookup yields CDR1 MNHNY and CDR2 SVGAGI (reference sequence). The CDR3 DNA is TGTGCCAGCAGTTACAAGAGGGGGCTGGGCTATGGCTACACCTTC. Translation: CASSYKRGLGYGYTF.

The chain joins TRBV6-2 or TRBV6-3 to TRBJ1-5; no clear D. CDR1 and CDR2 from the germline V gene are MNHEY and SVGEGT. The CDR3 runs to 14 residues. Trimming left V 6 bases short and J 3 bases short, with 12 bases between. CDR3 region: CASSPNSPNQPQHF. CDR3 nucleotide sequence: TGTGCCAGCAGCCCGAACAGCCCCAATCAGCCCCAGCATTTT.

The genes are TRBV30 and TRBJ2-7; D is unclear. Per the germline V gene, CDR1 is GTSNPN and CDR2 is SVGIG (reference sequence). This CDR3 region has 13 residues. Trimming pared 3 bases from V and 0 bases from J, leaving 9 bases between. CDR3 amino acids: CAWRPISSYEQYF. DNA for the CDR3: TGTGCCTGGAGGCCGATTAGCTCCTACGAGCAGTACTTC.

This clone showed up just once. This sequence joins TRBV28 and TRBJ1-4; 9 nucleotides agree with TRBD1. Germline V lookup: CDR1 MDHEN, CDR2 SYDVKM. The V segment lost 4 bases and the J segment 8 bases; nucleotides outside the gene matches: 5. The CDR3 covers 14 residues. This chain's CDR3 is CASSSGTGREKLFF. The CDR3 bases are TGTGCCAGCAGTTCCGGGACAGGGAGGGAAAAACTGTTTTTT.

The chain recombines TRBV18 with TRBJ2-2; no definite D call. Germline V gene lookup returns CDR1 KGHSH and CDR2 LQKENI. Trimming stripped 1 base from V and 5 bases from J, with 8 bases between. The CDR3 extends over 14 amino acids. The DNA of the CDR3 is TGTGCCAGCTCACCACTCGACGGGACCGGGGAGCTGTTTTTT. This codes for CASSPLDGTGELFF.

About this clone: A much larger clone differs from this one at a single base, so this may be a read error. The chain employs TRBV4-3 and TRBJ2-2, with D possibly matching TRBD1 (5 bases). V shed 0 bases and J shed 0 bases, with 5 bases lying between them. The germline CDR1 and CDR2 sequences are LGHNA and YSLEER. CDR3 length: 15 amino acids. CDR3 protein: CASSQDRANTGELFF. DNA for the CDR3: TGCGCCAGCAGCCAAGACAGGGCGAACACCGGGGAGCTGTTTTTT.

Notes on this clone: The same CDR3 can be traced to other DNA sequences in this sample. The V and J genes are TRBV9 and TRBJ1-2, with a tentative D call TRBD1 (6 bases). This CDR3 is built from 15 residues. Germline V gives CDR1 SGDLS, CDR2 YYNGEE. The germline V and J ends were trimmed by 0 bases and 5 bases, with 14 bases remaining between them. The CDR3: CASSVGAGANYGYTF. The CDR3 DNA reads TGTGCCAGCAGCGTAGGGGCAGGGGCGAATTATGGCTACACCTTC.